This T cell receptor beta chain was identified during a study of blood T cell repertoires in COVID-19. Whole-study context: Researchers got acute and convalescent COVID-19 samples from the United States, Italy and Spain.

The table came from immunoSEQ multiplex PCR; TCRdb's copy has only in-frame clones and leaves some out. The sample yields under 150,000 clones, approximately 84% seen once. CDR1 MNHNY and CDR2 SVGAGI come from the germline V gene (reference sequence). The CDR3 extends over 12 amino acids. The V gene lost 6 bases and the J gene lost 3 bases, with 7 bases spanning the gap. This clonotype originated in a woman between 45 and 60 years old who had recovered from COVID-19. Sequencing input: peripheral blood. The gene calls are TRBV6-6 and TRBJ2-3, with D unresolved. DNA of the CDR3: TGTGCCAGCAGCCTTTTGACAGATACGCAGTATTTT. It translates to CASSLLTDTQYF.